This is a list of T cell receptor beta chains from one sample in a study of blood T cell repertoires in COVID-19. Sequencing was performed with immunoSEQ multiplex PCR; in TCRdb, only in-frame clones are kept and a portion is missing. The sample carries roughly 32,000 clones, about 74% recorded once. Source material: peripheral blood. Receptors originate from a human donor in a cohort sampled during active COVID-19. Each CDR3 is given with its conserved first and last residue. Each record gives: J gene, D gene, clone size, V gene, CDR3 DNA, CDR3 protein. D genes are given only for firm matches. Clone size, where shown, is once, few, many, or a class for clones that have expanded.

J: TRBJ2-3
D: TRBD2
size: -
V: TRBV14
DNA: TGTGCCAGCAGCCAACCCGGGACTAGTAGGGCCCCTAGCACAGATACGCAGTATTTT
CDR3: CASSQPGTSRAPSTDTQYF

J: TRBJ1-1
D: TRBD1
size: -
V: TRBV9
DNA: TGTGCCAGCAGCGTAGATTCCGGACAGGGGGCCTTTGAAGCTTTCTTT
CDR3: CASSVDSGQGAFEAFF

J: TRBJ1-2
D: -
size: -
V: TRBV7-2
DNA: TGTGCCAGCAGCCCACCGGGTGAGAGTTACTTCTATGGCTACACCTTC
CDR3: CASSPPGESYFYGYTF

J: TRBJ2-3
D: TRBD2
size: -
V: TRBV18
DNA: TGTGCCAGCTCACTTACAGCGGGGACTAGCACAGATACGCAGTATTTT
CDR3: CASSLTAGTSTDTQYF

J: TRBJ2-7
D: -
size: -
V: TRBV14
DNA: TGTGCCAGCAGCCCCCGGAGTAGCTCCTACGAGCAGTACTTC
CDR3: CASSPRSSSYEQYF

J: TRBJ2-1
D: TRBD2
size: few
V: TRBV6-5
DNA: TGTGCCAGCAGTCTAGCGGGAGGACTTTACAATGAGCAGTTCTTC
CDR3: CASSLAGGLYNEQFF

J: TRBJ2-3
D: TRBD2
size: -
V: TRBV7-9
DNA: TGTGCCAGCAGCTTAGGGGGAGGGACCACAGATACGCAGTATTTT
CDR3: CASSLGGGTTDTQYF

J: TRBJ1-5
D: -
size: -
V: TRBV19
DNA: TGTGCCAGTACCATGACAGGTCATCAGCCCCAGCATTTT
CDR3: CASTMTGHQPQHF

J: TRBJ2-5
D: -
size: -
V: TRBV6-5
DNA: TGTGCCAGCAGTACTTCATGGACGGGCCGGGGGAACTTC
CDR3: CASSTSWTGRGNF

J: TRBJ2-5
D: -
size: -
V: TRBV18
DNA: TGTGCCAGCTCCCGACAGGCTCAAGAGACCCAGTACTTC
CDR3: CASSRQAQETQYF

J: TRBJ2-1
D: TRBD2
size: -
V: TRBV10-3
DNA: TGTGCCATCAGCGAGATAGCGGGAGGGGTTTCTGAGCAGTTCTTC
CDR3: CAISEIAGGVSEQFF